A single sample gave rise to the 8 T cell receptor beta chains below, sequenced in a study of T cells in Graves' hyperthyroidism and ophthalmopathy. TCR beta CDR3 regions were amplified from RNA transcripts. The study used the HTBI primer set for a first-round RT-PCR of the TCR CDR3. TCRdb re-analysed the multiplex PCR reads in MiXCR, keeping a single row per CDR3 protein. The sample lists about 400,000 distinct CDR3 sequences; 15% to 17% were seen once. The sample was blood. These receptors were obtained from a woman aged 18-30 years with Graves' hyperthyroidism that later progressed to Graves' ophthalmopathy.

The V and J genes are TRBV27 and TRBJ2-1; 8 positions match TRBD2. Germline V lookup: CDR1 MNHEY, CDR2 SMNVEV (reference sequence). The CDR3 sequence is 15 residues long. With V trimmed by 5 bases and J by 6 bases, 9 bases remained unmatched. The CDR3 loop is CASSPARGGLNEQFF. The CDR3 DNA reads TGTGCCAGCAGTCCAGCCCGGGGGGGGCTCAATGAGCAGTTCTTC.

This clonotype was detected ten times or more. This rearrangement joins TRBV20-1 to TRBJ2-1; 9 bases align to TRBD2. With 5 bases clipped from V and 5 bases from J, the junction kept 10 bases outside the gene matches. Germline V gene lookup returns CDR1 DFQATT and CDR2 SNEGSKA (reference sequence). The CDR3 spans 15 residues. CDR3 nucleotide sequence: TGCAGTGCTCGGACCCCAGCGGGAGGACACAATGAGCAGTTCTTC. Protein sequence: CSARTPAGGHNEQFF.

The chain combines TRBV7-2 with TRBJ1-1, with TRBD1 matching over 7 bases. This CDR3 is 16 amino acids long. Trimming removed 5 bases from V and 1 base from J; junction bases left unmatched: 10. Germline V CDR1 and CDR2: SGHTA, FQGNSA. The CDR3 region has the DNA TGTGCCAGCAGCCCCCGACAGGGTGTAACGAACACTGAAGCTTTCTTT. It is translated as CASSPRQGVTNTEAFF.

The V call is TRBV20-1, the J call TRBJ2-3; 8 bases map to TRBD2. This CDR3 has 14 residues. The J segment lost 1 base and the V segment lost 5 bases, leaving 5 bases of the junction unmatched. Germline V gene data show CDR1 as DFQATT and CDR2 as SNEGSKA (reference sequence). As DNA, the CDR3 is TGCAGTGCTCCCCTTAGCGGGGGCACAGATACGCAGTATTTT. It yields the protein CSAPLSGGTDTQYF.

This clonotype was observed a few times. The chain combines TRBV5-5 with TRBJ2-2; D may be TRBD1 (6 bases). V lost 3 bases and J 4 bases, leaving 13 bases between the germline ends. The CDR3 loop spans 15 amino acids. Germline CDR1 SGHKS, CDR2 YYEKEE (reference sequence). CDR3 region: CASSSTGQPTGELFF. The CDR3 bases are TGTGCCAGCAGCTCGACGGGACAACCCACCGGGGAGCTGTTTTTT.

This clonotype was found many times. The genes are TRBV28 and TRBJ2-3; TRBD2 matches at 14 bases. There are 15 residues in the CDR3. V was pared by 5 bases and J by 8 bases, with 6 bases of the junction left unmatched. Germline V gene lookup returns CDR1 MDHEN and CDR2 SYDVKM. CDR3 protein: CASSPSGTSGGTQYF. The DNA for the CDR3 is TGTGCCAGCAGTCCTTCCGGGACTAGCGGGGGTACGCAGTATTTT.

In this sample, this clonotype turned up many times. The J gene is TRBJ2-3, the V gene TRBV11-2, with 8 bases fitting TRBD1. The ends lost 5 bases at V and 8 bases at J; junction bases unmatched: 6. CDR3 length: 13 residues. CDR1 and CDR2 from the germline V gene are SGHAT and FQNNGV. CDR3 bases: TGTGCCAGCAGCCCCCGGACAGGGAGTACGCAGTATTTT. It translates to CASSPRTGSTQYF.

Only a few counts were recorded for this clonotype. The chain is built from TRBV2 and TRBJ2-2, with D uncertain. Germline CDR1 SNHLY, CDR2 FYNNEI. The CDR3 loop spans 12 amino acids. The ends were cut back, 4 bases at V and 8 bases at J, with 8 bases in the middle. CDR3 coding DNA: TGTGCCAGCAGTGTGGAAGGGGGGGAGCTGTTTTTT. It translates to CASSVEGGELFF.